Below, 32 T cell receptor beta chains from the same sample are listed, as sequenced in a study of neurological immune-mediated disorders. Time point defined: longitudinal time-point 3. TCRdb independently ran MiXCR on the 5' RACE reads; one entry per CDR3 protein. The sample contains roughly 48,000 distinct CDR3 sequences, roughly 12% of which appear only once. Sequenced input: PBMCs. The receptors here all came from a male donor with HTLV-1-associated myelopathy (HAM/TSP).

This clonotype occurred a few times. The chain has TRBV9 and TRBJ2-3; TRBD2 matches at 7 bases. This CDR3 comprises 14 residues. CDR1 is SGDLS, CDR2 YYNGEE, per germline. J was trimmed by 6 bases and V by 2 bases; bases with no gene match: 6. The CDR3 reads CASSVGLVGDTQYF. CDR3 DNA: TGTGCCAGCAGCGTTGGACTAGTCGGGGATACGCAGTATTTT.

This clonotype was counted between two and nine times. V gene TRBV5-5 combines with J gene TRBJ2-2, with TRBD2 as a possible D gene (6 bases). V shed 2 bases and J shed 3 bases, with 11 bases lying between them. Germline V lookup: CDR1 SGHKS, CDR2 YYEKEE (reference sequence). This CDR3 region has 15 residues. CDR3 protein: CASSFRGGDTGELFF. CDR3 bases: TGTGCCAGCAGCTTTCGTGGAGGGGACACCGGGGAGCTGTTTTTT.

This clonotype was observed at least ten times. This sequence joins TRBV7-9 and TRBJ2-7; D is unclear. V lost 4 bases, J lost 3 bases, and 16 bases lay in between. CDR1 and CDR2 (germline): SEHNR, FQNEAQ (reference sequence). There are 15 residues in the CDR3. The chain's CDR3 is CASSSRTVVGYEQYF. CDR3 sequence (DNA): TGTGCCAGCAGCTCACGGACCGTCGTAGGCTACGAGCAGTACTTC.

In its sample, this clonotype was seen many times. V is TRBV20-1 and J is TRBJ2-6; the D is unclear. CDR1 is DFQATT, CDR2 SNEGSKA, per germline (reference sequence). The germline V and J ends were trimmed by 0 bases and 0 bases, with 6 bases remaining between them. The CDR3 totals 15 residues. CDR3 region: CSARDPFSGANVLTF. The CDR3 coding sequence is TGCAGTGCTAGAGATCCGTTCTCTGGGGCCAACGTCCTGACTTTC.

This clonotype was counted many times. The rearrangement links TRBV7-9 to TRBJ1-5; tentatively, D is TRBD1 (6 bases). Trimming took 5 bases from V and 5 from J, leaving 10 bases between them. CDR3 length equals 13 residues. CDR1 and CDR2 from the germline V gene are SEHNR and FQNEAQ (reference sequence). Here the CDR3 reads CASSVEGDQPQHF. CDR3 DNA sequence: TGTGCCAGCAGCGTGGAGGGGGATCAGCCCCAGCATTTT.

The CDR3, as DNA: TGTGCCAGCAGTTACTCGAAGGCAGGATCGCCCTACGAGCAGTACTTC. This sequence encodes CASSYSKAGSPYEQYF. The V gene is TRBV6-2 or TRBV6-3, the J gene TRBJ2-7; D gene ambiguous. Looked up from germline, CDR1 is MNHEY and CDR2 is SVGEGT. Trimming shortened V by 0 bases and J by 2 bases, and 14 bases separated the two germline ends. The CDR3 runs 16 residues.

This clonotype was observed at least ten times. This chain uses TRBV5-1 with TRBJ1-3, with unresolved D. CDR1 SGHRS and CDR2 YFSETQ come from the germline V gene. Trimming left V 0 bases short and J 2 bases short, with 9 bases between. This CDR3 is built from 15 residues. In DNA, the CDR3 is TGCGCCAGCAGCTTGGCCGTGAATACTGGAAACACCATATATTTT. Amino acid sequence: CASSLAVNTGNTIYF.

The chain couples TRBV20-1 to TRBJ1-1; maybe TRBD1 (5 bases). The CDR3 totals 14 residues. Germline CDR1 DFQATT, CDR2 SNEGSKA (reference sequence). Between the trimmed V and J ends, which lost 5 bases and 1 base, there was a span of 14 bases. In DNA, the CDR3 is TGCAGTGCTGGTTCAGGGTGGGAGAACACTGAAGCTTTCTTT. Protein sequence: CSAGSGWENTEAFF.

In this sample, this clonotype turned up many times. The chain links TRBV20-1 to TRBJ2-3; 7 bases agree with TRBD2. Losses at the gene ends were 3 bases for V and 8 bases for J; bases not matched to a gene: 5. The CDR3 totals 12 residues. Germline-derived CDR1 and CDR2 are DFQATT and SNEGSKA (reference sequence). For the CDR3, the DNA is TGCAGTGCTAGGGGACTACGGGCTACGCAGTATTTT. As protein: CSARGLRATQYF.

This clonotype was seen ten or more times. The rearrangement joins TRBV20-1 to TRBJ1-5; the D gene is possibly TRBD1 (5 bases). The CDR3 contains 12 residues. Deletions cut 5 bases from V and 5 bases from J, with 10 bases between. Germline V gene data show CDR1 as DFQATT and CDR2 as SNEGSKA (reference sequence). The CDR3 loop is CSADRGDQPQHF. CDR3 DNA: TGCAGTGCTGACCGGGGGGATCAGCCCCAGCATTTT.

This clonotype was counted at least ten times. V usage is TRBV5-1 and J usage is TRBJ2-6; 10 bases align to TRBD1. V lost 1 base, J lost 1 base, and 5 bases stayed unmatched. The CDR3 runs to 18 residues. Germline V gene data show CDR1 as SGHRS and CDR2 as YFSETQ. The CDR3 region has the DNA TGCGCCAGCAGCTTGAGCTGGGGACAGGGGTCTGGGGCCAACGTCCTGACTTTC. It encodes CASSLSWGQGSGANVLTF.

The J gene is TRBJ2-7, the V gene TRBV28; D is perhaps TRBD1 or TRBD2 (5 bases each). Trimming cost V 2 bases and J 2 bases, with 13 bases left between them. The CDR3 is 15 amino acids. Germline V gives CDR1 MDHEN, CDR2 SYDVKM. CDR3 sequence reads: CASSLSSGRAYEQYF. DNA for the CDR3: TGTGCCAGCAGTTTAAGCTCGGGACGGGCCTACGAGCAGTACTTC.

This clonotype was picked up many times. The chain couples TRBV29-1 to TRBJ2-2, with D tentatively TRBD2 (6 bases). V shed 3 bases and J shed 3 bases, with 14 bases lying between them. The CDR3 extends over 15 amino acids. CDR1 is SQVTM and CDR2 is ANQGSEA in the germline V gene. The CDR3 sequence: CSVDAGSWDTGELFF. The DNA for the CDR3 is TGCAGCGTTGACGCGGGGAGTTGGGACACCGGGGAGCTGTTTTTT.

This clonotype was seen at least ten times. The chain carries TRBV12-3 or TRBV12-4 and TRBJ1-5; D is undetermined. The CDR3 consists of 14 residues. With 3 bases removed from V and 3 bases from J, the gap between germline ends came to 9 bases. The CDR3 sequence is CASSFGLFNQPQHF. The DNA for the CDR3 is TGTGCCAGCAGTTTCGGGCTCTTCAATCAGCCCCAGCATTTT.

This clonotype appeared many times. The chain combines TRBV3-1 with TRBJ2-7; 9 positions match TRBD2. Germline V gene data show CDR1 as LGHDT and CDR2 as YNNKEL (reference sequence). CDR3 size: 15 residues. Losses at the gene ends were 4 bases for V and 0 bases for J; bases not matched to a gene: 4. The CDR3 DNA reads TGTGCCAGCAGCCGTGGGACTAGCCACTCCTACGAGCAGTACTTC. It translates to CASSRGTSHSYEQYF.

The rearrangement uses TRBV27 and TRBJ1-4; 7 bases line up with TRBD1. After removal of 4 bases from V and 8 bases from J, the junction contained 13 bases not matched to a gene. The germline V gene has CDR1 MNHEY and CDR2 SMNVEV (reference sequence). The CDR3 runs to 16 residues. CDR3 coding DNA: TGTGCCAGCAGTTCCGGGGGTCAGGGGGTAAGAGAAAAACTGTTTTTT. Amino acid sequence: CASSSGGQGVREKLFF.

This clonotype was observed at least ten times. The chain's CDR3 is CASTYLGQDLTDTQYF. The CDR3 nucleotides are TGCGCCAGCACCTATCTGGGTCAAGACCTCACAGATACGCAGTATTTT. This chain joins TRBV5-1 and TRBJ2-3; D uncertain. CDR1 is SGHRS and CDR2 is YFSETQ in the germline V gene. Trimming stripped 6 bases from V and 2 bases from J, with 19 bases between. This CDR3 is 16 amino acids long.

This clonotype was recorded a few times. This rearrangement joins TRBV7-3 to TRBJ2-3; 7 bases fit TRBD2. Per the germline V gene, CDR1 is SGHTA and CDR2 is FQGTGA. The length of the CDR3 is 13 residues. With V trimmed by 1 base and J by 5 bases, 0 bases remained unmatched. CDR3 region: CASSLREGDTQYF. CDR3 nucleotides: TGTGCCAGCAGCTTAAGGGAGGGAGATACGCAGTATTTT.

This clonotype showed up many times. This chain links TRBV7-9 with TRBJ1-6, with unresolved D. The ends were cut back, 2 bases at V and 10 bases at J, with 15 bases in the middle. Germline V gene data show CDR1 as SEHNR and CDR2 as FQNEAQ (reference sequence). This CDR3 has 15 residues. The CDR3 protein is CASSLWLSEESPLHF. The CDR3 nucleotides read TGTGCCAGCAGCTTATGGTTATCTGAGGAGTCACCCCTCCACTTT.

This clonotype was seen repeatedly, ten times or more. This chain uses TRBV5-1 with TRBJ2-1, with 9 bases aligning to TRBD2. The CDR3 is 17 residues long. Germline CDR1 SGHRS, CDR2 YFSETQ. V lost 4 bases and J lost 2; bases outside the gene matches: 10. CDR3 sequence reads: CASSPGRGGPTYNEQFF. CDR3 nucleotide sequence: TGCGCCAGCAGCCCCGGGCGGGGGGGGCCGACCTACAATGAGCAGTTCTTC.

This chain connects TRBV20-1 to TRBJ2-7, with a weak D call TRBD1 (5 bases). The CDR3 contains 13 residues. The germline V gene has CDR1 DFQATT and CDR2 SNEGSKA (reference sequence). V was trimmed by 6 bases and J by 10 bases, leaving 22 bases between them. CDR3 nucleotide sequence: TGCAGTGCCCCTGGTCTAGGGGCAGGTGAACAGTACTTC. As protein: CSAPGLGAGEQYF.

This clonotype has a count of ten or more. The V and J genes are TRBV28 and TRBJ1-6, with 9 positions matching TRBD1. The CDR3 spans 15 residues. The V segment lost 4 bases and the J segment 9 bases; nucleotides outside the gene matches: 7. Germline V lookup: CDR1 MDHEN, CDR2 SYDVKM. The CDR3 bases are TGTGCCAGCAGTTCGCCGGGACAGGGTGGTTCACCCCTCCACTTT. Its protein product is CASSSPGQGGSPLHF. The complete variable domain, with remaining parts taken from reference TRBV28 and TRBJ1-6, reads DVKVTQSSRYLVKRTGEKVFLECVQDMDHENMFWYRQDPGLGLRLIYFSYDVKMKEKGDIPEGYSVSREKKERFSLILESASTNQTSMYLCASSSPGQGGSPLHFGNGTRLTVT.

This clonotype was counted at least ten times. The V call is TRBV5-5, the J call TRBJ2-5; maybe TRBD2 (7 bases). The CDR3 length is 13 residues. Germline V lookup: CDR1 SGHKS, CDR2 YYEKEE (reference sequence). The V gene lost 4 bases and the J gene lost 6 bases, with 13 bases spanning the gap. The DNA for the CDR3 is TGTGCCAGCAGCACGGGGGGCCTGAAGACCCAGTACTTC. Translation gives CASSTGGLKTQYF. Together with reference TRBV5-5 and TRBJ2-5, the CDR3 gives the full variable domain: DAGVTQSPTHLIKTRGQQVTLRCSPISGHKSVSWYQQVLGQGPQFIFQYYEKEERGRGNFPDRFSARQFPNYSSELNVNALLLGDSALYLCASSTGGLKTQYFGPGTRLLVL.

This clonotype was counted many times. The V gene is TRBV29-1, the J gene TRBJ2-7; no firm D call. The CDR3 has 12 residues. The germline gives CDR1 SQVTM, CDR2 ANQGSEA. With 3 bases removed from V and 0 bases from J, the gap between germline ends came to 6 bases. The CDR3 loop reads CSVESDSYEQYF. The CDR3 nucleotides are TGCAGCGTTGAGTCAGACTCCTACGAGCAGTACTTC.

At least ten counts were recorded for this clonotype. The chain carries TRBV29-1 and TRBJ1-4, with D uncertain. Looked up from germline, CDR1 is SQVTM and CDR2 is ANQGSEA. This CDR3 contains 13 residues. Deletions cut 6 bases from V and 3 bases from J, with 11 bases between. CDR3 region: CSVCGQPNEKLFF. The CDR3, as DNA: TGCAGCGTCTGCGGGCAGCCTAATGAAAAACTGTTTTTT.

This clonotype appeared many times. The chain recombines TRBV6-1 with TRBJ1-3, with D perhaps matching TRBD1 (5 bases). Per germline, CDR1 MNHNS and CDR2 SASEGT. The CDR3 is 14 residues long. The V gene lost 4 bases and the J gene lost 3 bases, with 10 bases spanning the gap. CDR3 protein: CASSGQGGGNTIYF. DNA of the CDR3: TGTGCCAGCAGTGGCCAGGGAGGTGGAAACACCATATATTTT.

This clonotype was seen at least ten times. This rearrangement joins TRBV29-1 to TRBJ1-1, with D maybe TRBD1 (6 bases). Germline V CDR1 and CDR2: SQVTM, ANQGSEA. Trimming took 7 bases from V and 3 from J, leaving 15 bases between them. The CDR3 totals 13 residues. CDR3 coding DNA: TGCAGCGCTGGAACGGAGGGGGACACTGAAGCTTTCTTT. Its protein product is CSAGTEGDTEAFF.

In its sample, this clonotype was seen many times. The chain carries TRBV7-8 and TRBJ2-5; D may correspond to TRBD1 or TRBD2 (5 bases each). The CDR3 totals 18 residues. Germline V gives CDR1 SGHVS, CDR2 FQNEAQ. V shed 8 bases and J shed 4 bases, with 29 bases lying between them. The CDR3 here is CASDRIRRGLAKGETQYF. The CDR3, as DNA: TGTGCCAGCGACAGAATCCGCCGAGGGCTAGCAAAGGGAGAGACCCAGTACTTC.

This clonotype was counted only a few times. The CDR3 DNA reads TGCGCCAGCAGCCCGGAGGGGGCTGAAGCTTTCTTT. Its translation: CASSPEGAEAFF. The chain links TRBV5-1 to TRBJ1-1; D may be TRBD1 (6 bases). V was cut by 4 bases and J by 6 bases, with 10 bases left in between. There are 12 residues in the CDR3. Germline CDR1 is SGHRS and CDR2 is YFSETQ.

The sample holds one count of this clonotype. The chain is built from TRBV20-1 and TRBJ2-4; weak D call: TRBD1 (6 bases). The CDR3 sequence is 14 residues long. Between the trimmed V and J ends, which lost 3 bases and 2 bases, there was a span of 11 bases. Germline loops: CDR1 DFQATT, CDR2 SNEGSKA (reference sequence). CDR3 coding DNA: TGCAGTGCTAGTATTGGGGGCTCCAAAAACATTCAGTACTTC. Translated: CSASIGGSKNIQYF.

This clonotype was detected many times. This sequence joins TRBV7-6 and TRBJ2-3, with TRBD2 identical over 7 bases. This CDR3 comprises 16 residues. Germline loops: CDR1 SGHVS, CDR2 FNYEAQ. J gave up 0 bases and V 1 base, and 4 bases lay outside the gene matches. The CDR3 DNA reads as TGTGCCAGCAGCTTAGGAGCGGGGTCTAGCACAGATACGCAGTATTTT. It is translated as CASSLGAGSSTDTQYF.

Of note for this clonotype: Relative to the germline gene, one junction end is altered; a read error may explain this. This chain uses TRBV2 with TRBJ1-3, with 10 bases fitting TRBD1. The CDR3 contains 12 residues. Germline V gene sequence: CDR1 SNHLY, CDR2 FYNNEI. CDR3 protein: CTSGGTGDTIYF. The CDR3 DNA follows: TGTACCAGCGGTGGGACAGGGGACACCATATATTTT. Combining the CDR3 with reference TRBV2 and TRBJ1-3 gives the whole variable domain EPEVTQTPSHQVTQMGQEVILRCVPISNHLYFYWYRQILGQKVEFLVSFYNNEISEKSEIFDDQFSVERPDGSNFTLKIRSTKLEDSAMYFCTSGGTGDTIYFGEGSWLTVV.